The 21 T cell receptor beta chains below all came from one sample that was sequenced in a study of post-analysis software for immune sequencing data. Study-level results: TRBV5-6, TRBV5-1 and TRBV20-1 were among five TRBV segments more frequent in patients than controls.

The antigens these receptors bind are not known. Every TCR beta cDNA library bore unique molecular identifiers. TCRdb re-called the PCR reads with MiXCR, one entry per CDR3 protein. The repertoire holds hundreds of thousands of distinct CDR3 sequences, with under 55% as singletons. The sequenced material came from blood. The receptors here all came from a girl aged 10-17 years with multiple sclerosis.

This clonotype was seen a single time. V gene TRBV20-1 combines with J gene TRBJ2-5; tentatively, D is TRBD2 (6 bases). The J call may be faulty, since TRBJ2-7 better matches the DNA end. CDR1 DFQATT and CDR2 SNEGSKA come from the germline V gene (reference sequence). The CDR3 loop spans 13 amino acids. The CDR3 loop reads CSASVPEGYEQYF. The CDR3 nucleotides are TGCAGTGCTAGTGTCCCGGAGGGCTACGAGCAGTACTTC.

V gene TRBV5-1 combines with J gene TRBJ2-7; 7 bases are a match to TRBD2. Germline V gives CDR1 SGHRS, CDR2 YFSETQ. Trimming cost V 3 bases and J 3 bases; bases outside gene matches: 6. The CDR3 extends over 14 amino acids. The CDR3 sequence: CASSSGLELYEQYF. As DNA, the CDR3 is TGCGCCAGCAGCTCTGGACTAGAGCTCTACGAGCAGTACTTC.

A note on this clonotype: A single base separates this from a much larger clone, so it may be a read error. This chain links TRBV29-1 with TRBJ2-7; TRBD2 matches at 9 bases. J lost 6 bases, V lost 1 base, and 4 bases had no gene match. Per the germline V gene, CDR1 is SQVTM and CDR2 is ANQGSEA. The CDR3 extends over 13 amino acids. The CDR3 nucleotides read TGCAGCGTTGAAGGAGCGGGAGGATCCGAGCAGTACTTC. Residues: CSVEGAGGSEQYF.

This clonotype was recorded once. The chain carries TRBV2 and TRBJ2-1; D uncertain. The V end was cut by 8 bases, the J end by 0 bases, with 8 bases between. The CDR3 extends over 13 amino acids. Germline V gene data show CDR1 as SNHLY and CDR2 as FYNNEI. CDR3 bases: TGTGCCAGCGGGCAGAGCTCCTACAATGAGCAGTTCTTC. This gives the protein CASGQSSYNEQFF. The full variable domain, its missing parts supplied by reference TRBV2 and TRBJ2-1, is EPEVTQTPSHQVTQMGQEVILRCVPISNHLYFYWYRQILGQKVEFLVSFYNNEISEKSEIFDDQFSVERPDGSNFTLKIRSTKLEDSAMYFCASGQSSYNEQFFGPGTRLTVL.

This chain connects TRBV5-5 to TRBJ2-1; D may be TRBD1 (6 bases). The CDR3 sequence is 15 residues long. V was pared by 0 bases and J by 7 bases, with 14 bases between. CDR1 and CDR2 (germline): SGHKS, YYEKEE (reference sequence). CDR3 protein: CASSLVPGAANEQFF. The CDR3 DNA sequence: TGTGCCAGCAGCTTGGTCCCAGGGGCGGCAAATGAGCAGTTCTTC.

The chain uses TRBV4-3 and TRBJ2-7; D unclear. CDR1 and CDR2 from the germline V gene are LGHNA and YSLEER. Between the trimmed V and J ends, which lost 4 bases and 5 bases, there was a span of 24 bases. The length of the CDR3 is 17 residues. The CDR3, as DNA: TGCGCCAGCAGCCGGGAAACCGCAGCATCCTCGGGCCACGAGCAGTACTTC. This gives the protein CASSRETAASSGHEQYF.

This clonotype showed up just once. The gene calls are TRBV10-3 and TRBJ2-7; perhaps TRBD2 as D (6 bases). The length of the CDR3 is 14 residues. The V end lost 0 bases, the J end lost 4 bases, and 10 bases lay between the germline ends. From germline, CDR1 is ENHRY and CDR2 SYGVKD. CDR3 DNA sequence: TGTGCCATCAGTGAGTCTACTAGCTGGTACGAGCAGTACTTC. The encoded protein is CAISESTSWYEQYF.

The chain couples TRBV5-1 to TRBJ1-2; tentative D call: TRBD1 (5 bases). This CDR3 spans 14 amino acids. Between the trimmed V and J ends, which lost 0 bases and 7 bases, there was a span of 13 bases. Germline CDR1 and CDR2: SGHRS and YFSETQ. This CDR3 reads CASSLGDTGGGYTF. The CDR3 region has the DNA TGCGCCAGCAGCTTGGGTGATACAGGTGGTGGCTACACCTTC.

This clonotype was detected many times. The genes are TRBV7-2 and TRBJ1-1, with 7 positions matching TRBD1. The CDR3 consists of 15 residues. The V gene's germline CDR1 is SGHTA and CDR2 FQGNSA. V shed 4 bases, J shed 0 bases, and the junction held 5 bases outside the gene matches. The CDR3 is CASSWGDSLNTEAFF. As DNA, the CDR3 is TGTGCCAGCAGCTGGGGGGACAGCTTGAACACTGAAGCTTTCTTT.

In this sample, this clonotype turned up once. The chain joins TRBV29-1 to TRBJ2-4; D call uncertain. The CDR3 spans 14 residues. Germline loops: CDR1 SQVTM, CDR2 ANQGSEA. The germline V and J ends were trimmed by 6 bases and 1 base, with 13 bases remaining between them. The CDR3 protein is CSVALMSAKNIQYF. The CDR3 DNA is TGCAGCGTGGCCCTAATGAGTGCCAAAAACATTCAGTACTTC.

This clonotype has only one observation. This chain links TRBV15 with TRBJ2-5; D is perhaps TRBD1 (5 bases). Germline CDR1 reads LNHNV; CDR2 reads YYDKDF (reference sequence). The CDR3 extends over 15 amino acids. V dropped 4 bases and J dropped 2 bases, with 14 bases sitting between them. The CDR3 is CATSTRGSYQETQYF. CDR3 nucleotide sequence: TGTGCCACCAGCACTAGGGGATCTTATCAAGAGACCCAGTACTTC.

This clonotype was observed once. The chain is built from TRBV18 and TRBJ1-5, with unresolved D. Trimming removed 4 bases from V and 6 bases from J, with 10 bases in between. Germline lookup yields CDR1 KGHSH and CDR2 LQKENI. The CDR3 has 13 amino acids. The CDR3 DNA follows: TGTGCCAGCTCACTTGAGGATCTTCAGCCCCAGCATTTT. Its translation is CASSLEDLQPQHF.

This clonotype was seen more than once but under ten times. V and J are TRBV12-3 or TRBV12-4 and TRBJ2-1, with 11 bases matching TRBD1. The CDR3 runs to 17 residues. V shed 4 bases, J shed 8 bases, and the junction held 13 bases outside the gene matches. The CDR3 nucleotides read TGTGCCAGCAGTTCTAGTCCTGGGACAGGGGGTTTGTATGAGCAGTTCTTC. Translated: CASSSSPGTGGLYEQFF.

This clonotype was recorded a few times. The rearrangement links TRBV20-1 to TRBJ2-1, with 11 bases fitting TRBD2. Germline CDR1 and CDR2: DFQATT and SNEGSKA (reference sequence). The ends lost 3 bases at V and 5 bases at J; junction bases unmatched: 6. CDR3 length equals 15 residues. This chain's CDR3 is CSARYGGLADNEQFF. The CDR3 region has the DNA TGCAGTGCTAGGTATGGGGGACTAGCGGACAATGAGCAGTTCTTC.

This clonotype came up a few times. The J gene is TRBJ2-7, the V gene TRBV6-6, with TRBD1 matching over 9 bases. The CDR3 covers 15 residues. The germline CDR1 and CDR2 sequences are MNHNY and SVGAGI (reference sequence). With V trimmed by 5 bases and J by 4 bases, 9 bases remained unmatched. The DNA for the CDR3 is TGTGCCAGCAGTACCCCGGACAGGGGAGGGTACGAGCAGTACTTC. Its translation is CASSTPDRGGYEQYF.

This chain links TRBV20-1 with TRBJ2-4; a weak D match, TRBD1 (5 bases). The CDR3 is 13 amino acids. V was clipped by 5 bases and J by 1 base, with 9 bases between them. Germline V CDR1 and CDR2: DFQATT, SNEGSKA (reference sequence). The CDR3 region has the DNA TGCAGTGCTCAACAGGACGCCAAAAACATTCAGTACTTC. Its translation is CSAQQDAKNIQYF.

This sequence joins TRBV28 and TRBJ2-7; 8 bases fit TRBD1. The J call may be mistaken, given a closer DNA end match to TRBJ2-5. This CDR3 has 13 residues. Germline lookup yields CDR1 MDHEN and CDR2 SYDVKM. The CDR3 is CASSLRGRGTQYF. The CDR3 DNA sequence: TGTGCCAGCAGTCTCAGGGGGCGAGGGACCCAGTACTTC.

This clonotype was picked up a small number of times. V is TRBV7-9 and J is TRBJ1-1; D gene ambiguous. The CDR3 contains 13 residues. Trimming shortened V by 2 bases and J by 4 bases, and 8 bases separated the two germline ends. CDR1 and CDR2 (germline): SEHNR, FQNEAQ (reference sequence). In nucleotides, the CDR3 is TGTGCCAGCAGCTTACCGGTCCGCACTGAAGCTTTCTTT. Amino acids: CASSLPVRTEAFF.

As concerns this clonotype: One end of the junction varies from germline; a read error may be responsible. The chain is built from TRBV4-1 and TRBJ2-1, with unresolved D. The CDR3 covers 17 residues. Germline CDR1 reads MGHRA; CDR2 reads YSYEKL. This chain's CDR3 is CASNQEIALESYNEQFF. For the CDR3, the DNA is TGCGCCAGCAACCAAGAGATAGCATTGGAGTCATACAATGAGCAGTTCTTC.

The rearrangement joins TRBV4-2 to TRBJ2-1, with unresolved D. The closer fit of TRBJ2-7 to the DNA end suggests the J call may be wrong. Germline V gene sequence: CDR1 LGHNA, CDR2 YNFKEQ. CDR3 length equals 16 residues. The CDR3 loop reads CASSPEPPTSYNEQYF. As DNA, the CDR3 is TGTGCCAGCAGCCCTGAGCCCCCCACCTCCTACAATGAGCAGTACTTC.

V gene TRBV9 combines with J gene TRBJ2-7; no definite D call. V lost 0 bases, J lost 0 bases, and 10 bases lay in between. The germline V gene has CDR1 SGDLS and CDR2 YYNGEE. The CDR3 contains 15 residues. In DNA, the CDR3 is TGTGCCAGCAGCGTAGGTCTTTCTAGCTCCTACGAGCAGTACTTC. Encoded protein: CASSVGLSSSYEQYF.